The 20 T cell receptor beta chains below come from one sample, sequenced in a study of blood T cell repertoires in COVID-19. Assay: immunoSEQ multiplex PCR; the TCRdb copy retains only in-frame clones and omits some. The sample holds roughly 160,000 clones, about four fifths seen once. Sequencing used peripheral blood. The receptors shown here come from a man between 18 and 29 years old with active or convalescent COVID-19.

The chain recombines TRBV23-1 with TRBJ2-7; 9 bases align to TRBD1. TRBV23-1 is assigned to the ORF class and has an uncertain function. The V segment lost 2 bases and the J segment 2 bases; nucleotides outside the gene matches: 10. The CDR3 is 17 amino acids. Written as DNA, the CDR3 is TGCGCCAGCAGTCAAGGTAACGACAGGGGGGAAACCTACGAGCAGTACTTC. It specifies CASSQGNDRGETYEQYF.

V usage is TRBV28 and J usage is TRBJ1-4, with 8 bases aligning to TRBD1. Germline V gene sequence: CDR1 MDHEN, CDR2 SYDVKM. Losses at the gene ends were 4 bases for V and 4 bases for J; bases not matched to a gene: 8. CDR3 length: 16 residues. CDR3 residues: CASSSDPTGVNEKLFF. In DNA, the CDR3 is TGTGCCAGCAGTTCCGACCCGACAGGGGTTAATGAAAAACTGTTTTTT.

The CDR3 DNA follows: TGCGCCAGCAGCTTGGGCGTAAACCAAGCAGGGGGCTACACCTTC. Translated: CASSLGVNQAGGYTF. The chain couples TRBV5-1 to TRBJ1-2; the D gene is possibly TRBD1 (5 bases). The V end was cut by 0 bases, the J end by 8 bases, with 17 bases between. The V gene's germline CDR1 is SGHRS and CDR2 YFSETQ. This CDR3 contains 15 residues.

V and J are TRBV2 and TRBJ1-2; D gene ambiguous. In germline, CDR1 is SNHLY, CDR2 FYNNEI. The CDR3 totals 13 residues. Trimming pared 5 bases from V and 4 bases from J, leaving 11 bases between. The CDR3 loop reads CASSWEGGYGYTF. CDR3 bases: TGTGCCAGCAGTTGGGAGGGCGGCTATGGCTACACCTTC. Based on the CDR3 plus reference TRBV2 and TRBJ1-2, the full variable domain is EPEVTQTPSHQVTQMGQEVILRCVPISNHLYFYWYRQILGQKVEFLVSFYNNEISEKSEIFDDQFSVERPDGSNFTLKIRSTKLEDSAMYFCASSWEGGYGYTFGSGTRLTVV.

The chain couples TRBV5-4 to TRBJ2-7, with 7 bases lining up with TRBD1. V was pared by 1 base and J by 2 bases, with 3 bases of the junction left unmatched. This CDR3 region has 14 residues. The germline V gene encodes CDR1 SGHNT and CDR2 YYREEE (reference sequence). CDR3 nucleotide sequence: TGTGCCAGCAGCTTGCAGGACAGGACCTACGAGCAGTACTTC. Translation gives CASSLQDRTYEQYF.

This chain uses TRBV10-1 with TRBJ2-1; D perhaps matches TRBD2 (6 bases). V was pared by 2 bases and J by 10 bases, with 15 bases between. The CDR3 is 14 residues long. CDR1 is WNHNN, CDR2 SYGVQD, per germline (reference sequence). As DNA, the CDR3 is TGCGCCAGCAGTGAGAGGAGGGAATCGAGGGAGCAGTTCTTC. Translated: CASSERRESREQFF.

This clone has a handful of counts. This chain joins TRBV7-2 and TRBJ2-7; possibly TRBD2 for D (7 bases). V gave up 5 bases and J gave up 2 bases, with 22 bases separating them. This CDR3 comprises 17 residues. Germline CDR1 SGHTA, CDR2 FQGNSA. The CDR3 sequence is CASSQQGGRGSTYEQYF. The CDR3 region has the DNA TGTGCCAGCAGCCAACAAGGGGGGCGGGGGAGTACCTACGAGCAGTACTTC.

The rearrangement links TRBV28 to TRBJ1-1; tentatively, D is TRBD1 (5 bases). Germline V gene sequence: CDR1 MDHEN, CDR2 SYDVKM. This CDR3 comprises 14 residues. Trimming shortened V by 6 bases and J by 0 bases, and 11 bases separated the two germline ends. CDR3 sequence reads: CASRWGLLNTEAFF. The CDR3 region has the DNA TGTGCCAGCAGGTGGGGACTGTTGAACACTGAAGCTTTCTTT.

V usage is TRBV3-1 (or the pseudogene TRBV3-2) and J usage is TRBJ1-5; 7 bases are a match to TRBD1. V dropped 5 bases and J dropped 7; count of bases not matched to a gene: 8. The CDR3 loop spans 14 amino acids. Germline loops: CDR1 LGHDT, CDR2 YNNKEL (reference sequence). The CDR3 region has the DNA TGTGCCAGCAGCGTAACAGGGGTTTGGCAGCCCCAGCATTTT. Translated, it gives CASSVTGVWQPQHF.

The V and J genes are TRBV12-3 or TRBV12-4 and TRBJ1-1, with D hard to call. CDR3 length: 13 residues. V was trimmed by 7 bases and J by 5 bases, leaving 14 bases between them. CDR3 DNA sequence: TGTGCCAGCACCCGGAGGGAAAAGACTGAAGCTTTCTTT. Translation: CASTRREKTEAFF.

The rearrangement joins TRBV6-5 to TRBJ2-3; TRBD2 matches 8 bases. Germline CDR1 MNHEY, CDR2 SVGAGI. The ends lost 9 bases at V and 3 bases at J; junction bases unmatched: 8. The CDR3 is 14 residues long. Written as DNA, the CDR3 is TGTGCCAGTACCCCGGGAGGGAGGACAGATACGCAGTATTTT. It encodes CASTPGGRTDTQYF.

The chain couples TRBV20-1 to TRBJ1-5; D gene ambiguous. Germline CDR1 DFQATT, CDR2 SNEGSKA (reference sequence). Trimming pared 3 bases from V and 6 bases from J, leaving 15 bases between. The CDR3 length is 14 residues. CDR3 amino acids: CSASAGRPGQPQHF. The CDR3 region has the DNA TGCAGTGCTAGTGCGGGGAGGCCAGGTCAGCCCCAGCATTTT.

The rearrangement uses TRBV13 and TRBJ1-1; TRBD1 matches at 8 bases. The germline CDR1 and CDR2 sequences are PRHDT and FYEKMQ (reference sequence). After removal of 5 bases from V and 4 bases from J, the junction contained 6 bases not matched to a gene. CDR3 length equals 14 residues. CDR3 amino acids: CASSRQGRGTEAFF. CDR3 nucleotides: TGTGCCAGCAGCCGACAGGGGCGGGGCACTGAAGCTTTCTTT.

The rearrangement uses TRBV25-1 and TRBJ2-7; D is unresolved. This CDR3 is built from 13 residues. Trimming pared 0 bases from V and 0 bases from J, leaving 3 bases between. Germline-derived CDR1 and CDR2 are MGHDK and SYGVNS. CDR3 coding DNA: TGTGCCAGCAGTGAATACAGCTCCTACGAGCAGTACTTC. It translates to CASSEYSSYEQYF.

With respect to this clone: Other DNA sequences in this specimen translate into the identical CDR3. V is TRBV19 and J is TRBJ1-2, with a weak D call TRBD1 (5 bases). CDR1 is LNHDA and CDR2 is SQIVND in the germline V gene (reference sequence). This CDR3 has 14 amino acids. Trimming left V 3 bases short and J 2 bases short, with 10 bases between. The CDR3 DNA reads TGTGCCAGTAGTATCCGCCAGGGAAACTATGGCTACACCTTC. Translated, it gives CASSIRQGNYGYTF. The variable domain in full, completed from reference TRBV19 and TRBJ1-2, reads DGGITQSPKYLFRKEGQNVTLSCEQNLNHDAMYWYRQDPGQGLRLIYYSQIVNDFQKGDIAEGYSVSREKKESFPLTVTSAQKNPTAFYLCASSIRQGNYGYTFGSGTRLTVV.

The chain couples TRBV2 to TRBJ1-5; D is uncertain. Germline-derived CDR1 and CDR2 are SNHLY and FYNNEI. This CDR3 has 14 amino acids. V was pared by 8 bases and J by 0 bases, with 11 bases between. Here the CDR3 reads CASSDNYSNQPQHF. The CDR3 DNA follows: TGTGCCAGCTCTGACAATTATAGCAATCAGCCCCAGCATTTT.

CDR3 residues: CASSSPFDYDEKLFF. For the CDR3, the DNA is TGTGCCAGCAGCTCCCCGTTCGACTACGATGAAAAACTGTTTTTT. J is TRBJ1-4 and V is TRBV6-2 or TRBV6-3; D call uncertain. Trimming removed 6 bases from V and 6 bases from J, with 17 bases in between. Germline-derived CDR1 and CDR2 are MNHEY and SVGEGT. The CDR3 has 15 amino acids.

This CDR3 reads CAWRGTTGFSYEQYF. DNA for the CDR3: TGTGCCTGGAGGGGAACGACAGGGTTCTCCTACGAGCAGTACTTC. The chain has TRBV30 and TRBJ2-7; 7 bases match TRBD1. The length of the CDR3 is 15 residues. Germline V lookup: CDR1 GTSNPN, CDR2 SVGIG (reference sequence). The J segment lost 0 bases and the V segment lost 3 bases, leaving 8 bases of the junction unmatched.

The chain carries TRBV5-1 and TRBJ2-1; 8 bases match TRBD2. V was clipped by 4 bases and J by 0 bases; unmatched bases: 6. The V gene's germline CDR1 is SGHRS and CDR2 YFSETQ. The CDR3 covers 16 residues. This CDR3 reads CASSPLAVSSYNEQFF. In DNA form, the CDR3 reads TGCGCCAGCAGCCCACTAGCGGTGAGCTCCTACAATGAGCAGTTCTTC.

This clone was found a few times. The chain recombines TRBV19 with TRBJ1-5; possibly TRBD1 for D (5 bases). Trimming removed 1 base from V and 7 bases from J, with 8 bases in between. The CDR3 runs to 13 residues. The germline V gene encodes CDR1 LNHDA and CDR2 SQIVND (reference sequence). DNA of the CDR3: TGTGCCAGTAGTATAGGTGGGGGGCAGCCCCAGCATTTT. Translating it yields CASSIGGGQPQHF.